Each of the 21 T cell receptor beta chains below was sequenced from the same sample in a study of cytomegalovirus exposure and HLA in healthy donors. Assay: immunoSEQ multiplex PCR; the TCRdb copy retains only in-frame clones and omits some. The sample lists 50,000 or so clones, 90% to 95% occurring once. Sequenced: PBMCs. The source of these receptors is a woman in her twenties or thirties in good health and CMV-seronegative.

The chain employs TRBV7-9 and TRBJ2-6; possible D gene TRBD1, 6 bases. Germline assignment: CDR1 SEHNR and CDR2 FQNEAQ (reference sequence). V was clipped by 5 bases and J by 6 bases, with 8 bases between them. CDR3 length: 13 amino acids. DNA for the CDR3: TGTGCCAGCAGCCCAGGGGTGGCCAACGTCCTGACTTTC. Translation gives CASSPGVANVLTF. The full variable domain, its missing parts supplied by reference TRBV7-9 and TRBJ2-6, is DTGVSQNPRHKITKRGQNVTFRCDPISEHNRLYWYRQTLGQGPEFLTYFQNEAQLEKSRLLSDRFSAERPKGSFSTLEIQRTEQGDSAMYLCASSPGVANVLTFGAGSRLTVL.

The rearrangement links TRBV7-6 to TRBJ2-1, with D possibly TRBD2 on 5 matching bases. Germline V CDR1 and CDR2: SGHVS, FNYEAQ. V was trimmed by 6 bases and J by 7 bases, leaving 25 bases between them. This CDR3 has 17 residues. CDR3 DNA sequence: TGTGCCAGCAGTCCTCGTGCAGTTGGCTCCAGAGGGAATGAGCAGTTCTTC. Residues: CASSPRAVGSRGNEQFF.

The rearrangement joins TRBV6-1 to TRBJ2-2; 7 bases align to TRBD2. V lost 2 bases, J lost 6 bases, and 6 bases stayed unmatched. CDR3 length: 15 residues. CDR1 is MNHNS, CDR2 SASEGT, per germline. CDR3 sequence reads: CASSEKRGRAGELFF. CDR3 nucleotide sequence: TGTGCCAGCAGTGAAAAACGGGGGAGGGCCGGGGAGCTGTTTTTT.

This chain uses TRBV5-5 with TRBJ1-4; 7 positions match TRBD1. The CDR3 is 15 residues long. V lost 2 bases and J lost 7; bases outside the gene matches: 8. Germline loops: CDR1 SGHKS, CDR2 YYEKEE (reference sequence). In DNA, the CDR3 is TGTGCCAGCAGCTTTAGGACAGGAAGTACTGAAAAACTGTTTTTT. Amino acids: CASSFRTGSTEKLFF.

This chain links TRBV6-5 with TRBJ2-5, with D unclear. This CDR3 comprises 15 residues. V was clipped by 8 bases and J by 2 bases, with 18 bases between them. From germline, CDR1 is MNHEY and CDR2 SVGAGI. CDR3 coding DNA: TGTGCCAGCTCCACCCAACTTATCGTTCAAGAGACCCAGTACTTC. Amino acids: CASSTQLIVQETQYF.

In its sample, this clone was seen a few times. This chain's CDR3 is CASGLVLREQYF. CDR3 coding DNA: TGTGCCAGCGGACTAGTTCTGCGGGAGCAGTACTTC. This sequence joins TRBV27 and TRBJ2-7; 7 bases map to TRBD2. V lost 8 bases, J lost 7 bases, and 8 bases stayed unmatched. CDR3 length: 12 amino acids. Germline lookup yields CDR1 MNHEY and CDR2 SMNVEV (reference sequence).

The chain has TRBV19 and TRBJ2-2, with D perhaps TRBD1 (6 bases). The V and J ends lost 6 bases and 4 bases respectively, with 12 bases between them. Germline V lookup: CDR1 LNHDA, CDR2 SQIVND (reference sequence). The CDR3 sequence is 14 residues long. CDR3 nucleotide sequence: TGTGCCAGTAGCTTAGACAGGATCACCGGGGAGCTGTTTTTT. Its translation is CASSLDRITGELFF. Using reference TRBV19 and TRBJ2-2 for the parts outside the CDR3, the full variable domain is DGGITQSPKYLFRKEGQNVTLSCEQNLNHDAMYWYRQDPGQGLRLIYYSQIVNDFQKGDIAEGYSVSREKKESFPLTVTSAQKNPTAFYLCASSLDRITGELFFGEGSRLTVL.

V is TRBV5-6 and J is TRBJ1-2, with unresolved D. The V gene lost 1 base and the J gene lost 5 bases, with 15 bases spanning the gap. CDR3 length: 15 amino acids. CDR1 and CDR2 (germline): SGHDT, YYEEEE. The CDR3 loop reads CASSLLRRTQYGYTF. CDR3 sequence (DNA): TGTGCCAGCAGCTTGTTGAGGCGAACCCAATATGGCTACACCTTC.

The chain carries TRBV11-2 and TRBJ2-3; the D gene is possibly TRBD1 (5 bases). This CDR3 is built from 13 residues. V was pared by 1 base and J by 14 bases, with 16 bases between. Per germline, CDR1 SGHAT and CDR2 FQNNGV. CDR3 nucleotides: TGTGCCAGCAGCTTAGTCCCCGACAGTGTGGCGTATTTT. It yields the protein CASSLVPDSVAYF.

The chain joins TRBV21-1 to TRBJ1-3. TRBV21-1 constitutes a pseudogene. This CDR3 is built from 17 residues. DNA of the CDR3: TGTGCCAGCAGCAAAAGTAGTCCCTCCTCCCGTGGAAACACCATATATTTT. It translates to CASSKSSPSSRGNTIYF.

This clone came up a few times. CDR3 loop: CASSDSGSTSYNEQFF. CDR3 bases: TGTGCCAGCAGTGACAGCGGGAGTACGTCCTACAATGAGCAGTTCTTC. The V gene is TRBV6-4, the J gene TRBJ2-1, with 8 bases that match TRBD2. The ends lost 2 bases at V and 1 base at J; junction bases unmatched: 4. CDR1 and CDR2 from the germline V gene are MRHNA and SNTAGT. This CDR3 is 16 amino acids long.

The chain uses TRBV19 and TRBJ1-2; TRBD1 matches at 8 bases. The length of the CDR3 is 17 residues. The junction had 15 bases not matched to a gene; V was cut back by 5 bases and J by 4 bases. Germline CDR1 and CDR2: LNHDA and SQIVND (reference sequence). The CDR3 coding sequence is TGTGCCAGTAGTCCTGTGCAGGGGGCGGTCTGGACCTATGGCTACACCTTC. It codes for CASSPVQGAVWTYGYTF. Variable domain in full (rest from reference TRBV19 and TRBJ1-2): DGGITQSPKYLFRKEGQNVTLSCEQNLNHDAMYWYRQDPGQGLRLIYYSQIVNDFQKGDIAEGYSVSREKKESFPLTVTSAQKNPTAFYLCASSPVQGAVWTYGYTFGSGTRLTVV.

J is TRBJ2-2 and V is TRBV11-2; possible D gene TRBD2, 6 bases. The CDR3 contains 15 residues. The V gene lost 5 bases and the J gene lost 4 bases, with 14 bases spanning the gap. The V gene's germline CDR1 is SGHAT and CDR2 FQNNGV. CDR3 protein: CASSPSGPTTGELFF. The CDR3 DNA reads TGTGCCAGCAGCCCCAGCGGGCCAACCACCGGGGAGCTGTTTTTT.

The CDR3 region is CASSLGLLLADPYEQYF. CDR3 coding DNA: TGTGCCAGCAGTTTGGGGCTCCTACTAGCGGACCCCTACGAGCAGTACTTC. This sequence joins TRBV28 and TRBJ2-7, with TRBD2 matching 8 bases. V lost 3 bases, J lost 2 bases, and 12 bases stayed unmatched. The CDR3 sequence is 17 residues long. Germline V gives CDR1 MDHEN, CDR2 SYDVKM.

This clone was counted once. The rearrangement uses TRBV19 and TRBJ1-5; 8 positions match TRBD1. CDR3 size: 17 residues. Germline CDR1 and CDR2: LNHDA and SQIVND (reference sequence). V trimming: 6 bases; J trimming: 0 bases; junction bases outside the gene matches: 10. This CDR3 reads CASSRDRLGSSNQPQHF. For the CDR3, the DNA is TGTGCCAGTAGCCGGGACAGGCTAGGAAGTAGCAATCAGCCCCAGCATTTT.

This clone was seen just once. This chain links TRBV6-4 with TRBJ2-4, with D possibly matching TRBD2 (6 bases). The CDR3 contains 14 residues. Trimming took off 6 bases at V and 7 bases at J, with 16 bases between the two ends. Germline CDR1 MRHNA, CDR2 SNTAGT. The CDR3: CASSPGTSGNIQYF. The DNA of the CDR3 is TGTGCCAGCAGCCCCGGGACCAGCGGGAACATTCAGTACTTC.

The gene calls are TRBV30 and TRBJ1-2; 7 bases agree with TRBD1. The CDR3 contains 16 residues. The germline V gene has CDR1 GTSNPN and CDR2 SVGIG (reference sequence). V shed 2 bases and J 7 bases; nucleotides not matched to a gene: 16. The CDR3 spells CAWSFGRVGQNSGYTF. The CDR3, as DNA: TGTGCCTGGAGTTTCGGGAGGGTGGGACAGAATAGTGGCTACACCTTC.

This chain connects TRBV7-9 to TRBJ2-1; a weak D match, TRBD2 (6 bases). The CDR3 contains 15 residues. V was shortened by 5 bases and J by 8 bases, with 19 bases between the two germline ends. In germline, CDR1 is SEHNR, CDR2 FQNEAQ (reference sequence). In DNA, the CDR3 is TGTGCCAGCAGCCTCAGTCCCGGGGGAACTGATGAGCAGTTCTTC. It is translated as CASSLSPGGTDEQFF.

DNA for the CDR3: TGTGCCAGCAGCGTAGTCTCTATTGCCGATACGCAGTATTTT. Protein product: CASSVVSIADTQYF. V gene TRBV9 combines with J gene TRBJ2-3; D ambiguous. The CDR3 is made up of 14 amino acids. V was cut by 0 bases and J by 6 bases, with 11 bases left in between. Germline values: CDR1 SGDLS, CDR2 YYNGEE.

The chain couples TRBV28 to TRBJ2-3; 8 bases agree with TRBD2. V gave up 2 bases and J gave up 1 base; unmatched junction bases: 8. Germline values: CDR1 MDHEN, CDR2 SYDVKM. This CDR3 spans 17 amino acids. The CDR3 is CASSLPGLGGGTDTQYF. DNA of the CDR3: TGTGCCAGCAGTTTACCGGGACTAGGGGGGGGCACAGATACGCAGTATTTT.

This clone was detected once. A junction end diverges from the germline sequence, so it may reflect a read error. The V and J genes are TRBV7-3 and TRBJ2-3; 8 nucleotides agree with TRBD1. This CDR3 spans 13 amino acids. Germline CDR1 is SGHTA and CDR2 is FQGTGA. This CDR3 is CASSFGGTGTQYF. The CDR3 coding sequence is TGTGCCAGCAGCTTTGGGGGGACAGGTACGCAGTATTTT.